This TCR beta chain stems from a study of Ad26.COV2.S vaccination and SARS-CoV-2 variants (dated by TCRdb to about 2021). Broadly, across the study: Donors in the vaccine arm were drawn from COV1001, a multicentre, randomized, double-blind, placebo-controlled phase I-IIa trial testing Ad26.COV2.S in healthy adults. Blinding of investigators to trial group allocation was maintained during experiments and outcome assessment. TCRbeta repertoire sequencing served as the tool for gauging how specific and how broad the SARS-CoV-2-reactive T cell receptors were following Ad26.COV2.S vaccination. Ad26.COV2.S was administered intramuscularly at 5 x 10^10 or 1 x 10^11 viral particles, either as a single shot or as two shots given 56 days apart. Participants in the trial were split at random into five groups of five each, receiving low-dose or high-dose Ad26.COV2.S once or twice, or else placebo on both occasions. The TCR-sequenced set comprised about 32 samples: around 20 Ad26.COV2.S vaccine recipients, 5 placebo recipients and 8 SARS-CoV-2 convalescent individuals. Here is what the overall study found, with its caveats: After vaccination, spike-specific CD8+ and CD4+ T cell responses were reported to show substantial breadth. Compared with placebo recipients, Ad26.COV2.S recipients showed higher spike-specific TCR breadth (P = 0.0014). The study was not powered for comparison of responses between vaccine doses or regimens. Comparable non-spike TCR breadth was observed between vaccine and placebo recipients, consistent with only spike being contained in the vaccine. The authors noted that the TCR breadth and depth analyses may have underestimated total T cell responses.

TCRbeta CDR3 regions were sequenced with the immunoSEQ Assay. After extraction, genomic DNA underwent amplification by bias-controlled multiplex PCR, followed by high-throughput sequencing. For the original study's pipeline: To quantify the absolute abundance of every unique TCRbeta CDR3 region, sequences were collapsed and filtered. Usable DNA was measured by amplifying reference genes present in all nucleated cells, and TCRbeta template counts were normalized to that usable DNA to estimate T cell fraction. Repertoire TCRs were annotated as SARS-CoV-2-specific when V gene, CDR3 amino acid sequence and J gene were exactly matched to a known reactive TCR set. The reference SARS-CoV-2 TCR set came from MIRA and was filtered for enrichment in COVID-19-positive ImmuneCODE repertoires, removing public or cross-reactive TCRs. Using the MIRA antigens, annotated TCRs were further analysed by specific ORF or by position within an ORF. Depth was the summed frequency of annotated unique rearrangements, while breadth was defined as annotated unique rearrangements over total unique productive rearrangements. Two-sided Wilcoxon rank-sum tests were applied when comparing TCR breadth between groups. TCRdb holds this immuneACCESS table with in-frame rearrangements only. Some clones are missing; in checked studies, unresolved V genes explain under half, and the rest has no known cause. The V and J calls and the clone size are those of that table, but D and trimming were determined from the DNA. Counted in this sample were around 270,000 clones; about 83% of them appeared once. Roughly 3% of the sample is taken by the ten largest.

The treatment or condition tag for this specimen amounts to: roughly 19 received Ad26.COV2.S at low or high dose, single or two shots; about 5 received placebo; per-sample allocation not given. Repertoires of vaccine and placebo recipients were sequenced from samples collected on day 63 after the first injection. Cohort 1b enrolled about two dozen adults aged 18-55 years at a single site in Boston, USA, between 29 July and 7 August 2020. As a vaccine, Ad26.COV2.S was a replication-incompetent adenovirus type 26 vector that expressed a prefusion-stabilized SARS-CoV-2 spike protein derived from the original Wuhan strain. A note on this clone: Its antigen remains unidentified. It has no much larger one-base neighbor in the sample; base qualities were not kept.

This TCR was recovered from a person aged 18-60 years who received the Ad26.COV2.S COVID-19 vaccine or a placebo. Sample: peripheral blood, taken in a trial of Ad26.COV2.S vaccine versus placebo.

The DNA sequence is as follows: TGTGCCAGCAGTTACGTGGATACGCAGTATTTT. Its amino acids are CASSYVDTQYF. The chain links TRBV6-2 or TRBV6-3 with TRBJ2-3, with no confidently assigned D gene. Reading from cysteine to phenylalanine, the CDR3 counts 11 amino acids. The only DNA kept is the CDR3, 33 bases in frame from the first base. Trimming removed 2 bases from V and 6 bases from J, leaving 3 bases between the germline ends. From a lookup of the germline V gene, CDR1 and CDR2 are MNHEY and SVGEGT.